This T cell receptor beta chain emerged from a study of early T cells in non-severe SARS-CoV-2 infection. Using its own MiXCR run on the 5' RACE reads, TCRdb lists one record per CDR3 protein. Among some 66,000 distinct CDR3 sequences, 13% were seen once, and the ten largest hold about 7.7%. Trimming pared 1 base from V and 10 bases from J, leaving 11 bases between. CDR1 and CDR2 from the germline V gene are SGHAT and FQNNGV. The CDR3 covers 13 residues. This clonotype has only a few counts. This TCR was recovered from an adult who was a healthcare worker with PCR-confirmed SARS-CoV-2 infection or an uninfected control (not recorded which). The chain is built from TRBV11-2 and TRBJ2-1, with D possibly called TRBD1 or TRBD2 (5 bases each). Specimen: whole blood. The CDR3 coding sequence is TGTGCCAGCAGCTTAGCAGGGACGGGGGAGCAGTTCTTC. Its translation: CASSLAGTGEQFF.